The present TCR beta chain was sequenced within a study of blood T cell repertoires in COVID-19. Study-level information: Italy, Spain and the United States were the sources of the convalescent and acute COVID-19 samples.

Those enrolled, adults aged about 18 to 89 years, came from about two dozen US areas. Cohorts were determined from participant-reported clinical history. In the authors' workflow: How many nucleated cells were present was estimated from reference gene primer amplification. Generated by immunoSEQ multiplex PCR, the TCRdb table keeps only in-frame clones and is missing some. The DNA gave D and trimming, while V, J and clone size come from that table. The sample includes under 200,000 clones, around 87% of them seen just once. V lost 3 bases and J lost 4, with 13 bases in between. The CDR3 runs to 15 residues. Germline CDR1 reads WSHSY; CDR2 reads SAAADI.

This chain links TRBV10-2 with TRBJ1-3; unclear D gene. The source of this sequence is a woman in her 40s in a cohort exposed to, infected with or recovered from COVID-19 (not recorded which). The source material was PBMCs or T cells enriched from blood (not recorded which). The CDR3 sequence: CASSEAGGGGNTIYF. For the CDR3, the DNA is TGCGCCAGCAGTGAAGCCGGTGGAGGGGGAAACACCATATATTTT.